This TCR beta chain was documented in a study of blood T cell repertoires in COVID-19. As for the study in general: COVID-19 samples collected from the United States, Italy and Spain covered acute and convalescent phases. The cDNA or gDNA used as material had been derived from T cells, B-cell-depleted T cells, or PBMCs.

CDR1 is SGHNT, CDR2 YYREEE, per germline (reference sequence). The germline V and J ends were trimmed by 0 bases and 2 bases, with 15 bases remaining between them. This CDR3 is 16 amino acids long. This clone was observed a single time. In the authors' workflow: Amplification with reference gene primers provided the estimates of nucleated cell counts. The protocol was immunoSEQ multiplex PCR, while the TCRdb copy is restricted to in-frame clones and leaves out a portion. That table gives V, J and clone size, and the DNA gave D and trimming. The repertoire holds tens of thousands of clones, with just over 90% as singletons.

Sequencing was performed on peripheral blood. The V call is TRBV5-4, the J call TRBJ2-7; a possible D gene is TRBD1 (6 bases). This TCR was sampled from a man aged 45-65 years with active COVID-19. CDR3 amino acids: CASSLEDLGQPYEQYF. The CDR3 coding sequence is TGTGCCAGCAGCTTGGAAGATTTAGGACAGCCCTACGAGCAGTACTTC.